This passage covers 19 T cell receptor beta chains from one sample sequenced in a study of OX40 agonist ivuxolimab in advanced cancers. Method: immunoSEQ multiplex PCR; TCRdb's copy keeps in-frame clones and lacks some. The sample has approximately 80,000 clones; over 75% are singletons. The sequencing here drew on CD4+ or CD8+ T cells sorted from blood, taken in a trial of the OX40 agonist ivuxolimab. The receptors come from an adult with an advanced solid tumor such as melanoma, head and neck, liver or kidney cancer.

The CDR3 bases are TGTGCCAGCAAGTCCTCCTACGAGCAGTACTTC. Amino acid sequence: CASKSSYEQYF. V and J are TRBV2 and TRBJ2-7, with unresolved D. The V gene lost 7 bases and the J gene lost 0 bases, with 4 bases spanning the gap. CDR1 and CDR2 from the germline V gene are SNHLY and FYNNEI. The CDR3 contains 11 residues.

The CDR3 DNA sequence: TGTGCCAGCAGTTCCCGACTAGCGGGGGCCTACAATGAGCAGTTCTTC. This codes for CASSSRLAGAYNEQFF. The J gene is TRBJ2-1, the V gene TRBV27, with 12 bases matching TRBD2. The CDR3 extends over 16 amino acids. Germline V gene data show CDR1 as MNHEY and CDR2 as SMNVEV (reference sequence). Trimming removed 4 bases from V and 2 bases from J; junction bases left unmatched: 3.

This chain joins TRBV5-6 and TRBJ2-3, with no clear D. This CDR3 contains 13 residues. Trimming removed 4 bases from V and 5 bases from J, with 11 bases in between. CDR1 and CDR2 from the germline V gene are SGHDT and YYEEEE. CDR3 in amino acids: CASSTGPGDTQYF. The CDR3 region has the DNA TGTGCCAGCAGCACCGGACCCGGAGATACGCAGTATTTT.

The chain has TRBV6-1 and TRBJ1-1, with D hard to call. V was shortened by 2 bases and J by 5 bases, with 12 bases between the two germline ends. This CDR3 spans 14 amino acids. CDR1 and CDR2 (germline): MNHNS, SASEGT. DNA of the CDR3: TGTGCCAGCAGTGAACGCCCGCGGGAGACTGAAGCTTTCTTT. This sequence encodes CASSERPRETEAFF.

The CDR3 is CASSQGGGGPSEQYF. The CDR3 coding sequence is TGTGCCAGCAGCCAAGGAGGGGGAGGGCCCTCCGAGCAGTACTTC. The chain combines TRBV4-2 with TRBJ2-7, with D possibly matching TRBD2 (7 bases). CDR3 length: 15 amino acids. From germline, CDR1 is LGHNA and CDR2 YNFKEQ. V shed 1 base and J shed 6 bases, with 16 bases lying between them.

The V and J genes are TRBV5-4 and TRBJ1-2; 11 bases agree with TRBD1. V lost 1 base to trimming and J lost 5 bases; unmatched junction nucleotides: 10. The CDR3 has 17 amino acids. The germline V gene encodes CDR1 SGHNT and CDR2 YYREEE (reference sequence). CDR3 residues: CASSLPSGTGGGYGYTF. The CDR3, as DNA: TGTGCCAGCAGCTTGCCCTCCGGGACAGGGGGTGGTTATGGCTACACCTTC.

This clone was found once. The rearrangement joins TRBV6-5 to TRBJ2-1, with 8 bases fitting TRBD2. Germline V gene lookup returns CDR1 MNHEY and CDR2 SVGAGI. This CDR3 is built from 14 residues. Trimming at V came to 7 bases and at J to 6 bases, leaving 8 bases not matched to a gene. CDR3 region: CASKTGTSANEQFF. CDR3 in DNA: TGTGCCAGCAAAACGGGGACTAGTGCCAATGAGCAGTTCTTC.

The chain employs TRBV4-1 and TRBJ1-5; maybe TRBD1 (5 bases). CDR1 is MGHRA and CDR2 is YSYEKL in the germline V gene. Trimming took 3 bases from V and 4 from J, leaving 10 bases between them. CDR3 length: 14 amino acids. CDR3 sequence reads: CASSQPDINQPQHF. The CDR3 nucleotides read TGCGCCAGCAGCCAGCCGGACATTAATCAGCCCCAGCATTTT.

J is TRBJ1-2 and V is TRBV6-5; tentatively, D is TRBD1 (6 bases). Germline CDR1 MNHEY, CDR2 SVGAGI. The V and J ends lost 0 bases and 4 bases respectively, with 12 bases between them. The CDR3 covers 15 residues. The CDR3 DNA sequence: TGTGCCAGCAGTTACTCGGATTCAGGGGCCTATGGCTACACCTTC. It yields the protein CASSYSDSGAYGYTF.

The chain is built from TRBV10-2 and TRBJ2-7; 9 bases align to TRBD1. From germline, CDR1 is WSHSY and CDR2 SAAADI. Losses at the gene ends were 6 bases for V and 4 bases for J; bases not matched to a gene: 10. The CDR3 runs 15 residues. In nucleotides, the CDR3 is TGCGCCAGCAGCCGCGGGACAGGGAGAGGGTACGAGCAGTACTTC. Translation: CASSRGTGRGYEQYF.

The rearrangement uses TRBV6-4 and TRBJ2-1; 10 nucleotides align to TRBD2. The CDR3 extends over 16 amino acids. CDR1 and CDR2 from the germline V gene are MRHNA and SNTAGT. The V segment lost 2 bases and the J segment 6 bases; nucleotides outside the gene matches: 7. The CDR3 loop is CASSDSGTSDFNEQFF. The DNA for the CDR3 is TGTGCCAGCAGTGACAGCGGGACTAGCGATTTCAATGAGCAGTTCTTC.

The chain employs TRBV6-6 and TRBJ1-5, with no clear D. Germline V gene sequence: CDR1 MNHNY, CDR2 SVGAGI (reference sequence). The length of the CDR3 is 12 residues. V lost 7 bases and J lost 2, with 6 bases in between. The CDR3: CASTKGNQPQHF. For the CDR3, the DNA is TGTGCCAGCACAAAAGGCAATCAGCCCCAGCATTTT.

The chain links TRBV11-3 to TRBJ2-2; D remains unclear. V was shortened by 3 bases and J by 3 bases, with 5 bases between the two germline ends. Germline lookup yields CDR1 SGHNT and CDR2 YENEEA. The CDR3 runs 13 residues. This CDR3 is CASSFKDTGELFF. For the CDR3, the DNA is TGTGCCAGCAGCTTTAAAGACACCGGGGAGCTGTTTTTT.

This sequence joins TRBV29-1 and TRBJ2-5; D unclear. V shed 7 bases and J shed 1 base, with 16 bases lying between them. The germline CDR1 and CDR2 sequences are SQVTM and ANQGSEA. The CDR3 loop spans 14 amino acids. The CDR3 DNA follows: TGCAGCGCCCCGTGGAGTGGTGGCCAAGAGACCCAGTACTTC. It translates to CSAPWSGGQETQYF.

This clone was counted a few times. This rearrangement joins TRBV5-6 to TRBJ1-1, with a possible D match to TRBD1 (5 bases). Germline V gene sequence: CDR1 SGHDT, CDR2 YYEEEE. The CDR3 is 11 residues long. Trimming took off 4 bases at V and 8 bases at J, with 9 bases between the two ends. The chain's CDR3 is CASSADREAFF. The CDR3 region has the DNA TGTGCCAGCAGCGCCGACAGAGAAGCTTTCTTT.

This clone was seen a single time. This rearrangement joins TRBV11-2 to TRBJ2-5; no definite D call. V lost 1 base and J 4 bases, leaving 13 bases between the germline ends. The CDR3 has 15 amino acids. Germline V gives CDR1 SGHAT, CDR2 FQNNGV. The CDR3 DNA reads as TGTGCCAGCAGCTTAGGGGTGCCCCCGCGAGAGACCCAGTACTTC. Amino acid sequence: CASSLGVPPRETQYF.

This rearrangement joins TRBV5-1 to TRBJ2-1; TRBD2 aligns across 9 bases. The CDR3 contains 16 residues. Per germline, CDR1 SGHRS and CDR2 YFSETQ. J was trimmed by 5 bases and V by 4 bases; bases with no gene match: 10. The CDR3 protein is CASSPGFAGGNNEQFF. The CDR3 DNA reads TGCGCCAGCAGCCCGGGTTTTGCGGGAGGGAACAATGAGCAGTTCTTC.

The rearrangement joins TRBV7-8 to TRBJ2-5; 7 positions match TRBD2. The J call could be wrong; TRBJ2-7 is a better fit for the DNA end. The germline V gene has CDR1 SGHVS and CDR2 FQNEAQ. The CDR3 is made up of 13 amino acids. CDR3 nucleotides: TGTGCCAGCAGCCGGGACTACACCTACGAGCAGTACTTC. This sequence encodes CASSRDYTYEQYF.

The chain is built from TRBV2 and TRBJ2-2; D tentatively fits TRBD1 or TRBD2 (6 bases each). The CDR3 runs to 13 residues. Trimming took 6 bases from V and 4 from J, leaving 9 bases between them. Germline V lookup: CDR1 SNHLY, CDR2 FYNNEI. For the CDR3, the DNA is TGTGCCAGCAGCGAGGGGGGCACCGGGGAGCTGTTTTTT. This gives the protein CASSEGGTGELFF.